This T cell receptor (beta chain) was identified in a study of shared clonotypes between healthy human individuals. The table came from immunoSEQ multiplex PCR; TCRdb's copy has only in-frame clones and leaves some out. Counted here are about 680,000 clones, approximately 75% occurring once; the ten biggest clones make up about 1.8%. The donors were adults (healthy and HIV-negative) with no recent acute infections or vaccinations. The origin of this receptor is a woman aged 25 to 39 in good health. Sequencing was carried out using memory CD4+ T cells sorted from blood. Subset defined: CD45RA-negative fraction.

CDR3 sequence reads: CASSLQGPGVQPQHF. The CDR3 coding sequence is TGTGCCAGCAGCTTGCAGGGACCAGGGGTTCAGCCCCAGCATTTT. The chain uses TRBV5-4 and TRBJ1-5; weak D call: TRBD1 (6 bases). V lost 1 base, J lost 6 bases, and 14 bases lay in between. This CDR3 contains 15 residues. The germline CDR1 and CDR2 sequences are SGHNT and YYREEE (reference sequence).